This T cell receptor (beta chain) was captured in a study of CD8 T cells in ankylosing spondylitis. Study conclusions and caveats: It appeared that ankylosing spondylitis blood was characterized by a TCR beta motif of roughly 8 highly homologous variants. Disease-associated clonotypes exhibited CD8+ identity and were relatively infrequent in peripheral blood.

Using quantitative 5'-RACE with molecular barcodes, the authors made TCR beta libraries. Each CDR3 protein is one row after TCRdb ran MiXCR on the 5' RACE reads. The data hold 55,000 or so distinct CDR3 sequences, with 6.5% to 8% observed a single time. Germline CDR1 reads SGHRS; CDR2 reads YFSETQ. CDR3 length equals 13 residues. V was clipped by 1 base and J by 1 base, with 5 bases between them. This clonotype was seen at least ten times. Its antigen is as yet unknown. The chain links TRBV5-1 to TRBJ1-1, with D uncertain. This sequence was found in a female donor with ankylosing spondylitis or in good health (not recorded which). Sequenced: blood, either unsorted or a sorted T cell fraction (not recorded which). Here the CDR3 reads CASSLWGNTEAFF. DNA for the CDR3: TGCGCCAGCAGCTTGTGGGGGAACACTGAAGCTTTCTTT.